Shown below are 17 T cell receptor beta chains from a single sample sequenced in a study of PD-L1 blockade in urothelial cancer. Sequencing was performed with immunoSEQ multiplex PCR; in TCRdb, only in-frame clones are kept and a portion is missing. The sample includes 85,000 to 130,000 clones, approximately 91% of them seen just once. This sample comprised PBMCs, obtained around atezolizumab (anti-PD-L1) treatment. These receptors all come from a woman aged 80 or over with urothelial cancer.

The chain has TRBV6-1 and TRBJ2-1; tentative D call: TRBD2 (6 bases). V dropped 1 base and J dropped 7 bases, with 11 bases sitting between them. This CDR3 contains 14 residues. CDR1 is MNHNS and CDR2 is SASEGT in the germline V gene. The CDR3 sequence: CASSEVGRSNEQFF. CDR3 sequence (DNA): TGTGCCAGCAGTGAAGTGGGGAGGTCGAATGAGCAGTTCTTC.

This chain joins TRBV7-9 and TRBJ1-4, with 7 nucleotides matching TRBD1. The CDR3 loop spans 15 amino acids. Germline CDR1 reads SEHNR; CDR2 reads FQNEAQ (reference sequence). After removal of 4 bases from V and 3 bases from J, the junction contained 5 bases not matched to a gene. For the CDR3, the DNA is TGTGCCAGCAGCTCCCGGGACAGCCCTAATGAAAAACTGTTTTTT. It translates to CASSSRDSPNEKLFF.

The chain carries TRBV4-1 and TRBJ2-3, with D possibly matching TRBD2 (7 bases). Germline CDR1 MGHRA, CDR2 YSYEKL. V was trimmed by 3 bases and J by 5 bases, leaving 15 bases between them. This CDR3 spans 15 amino acids. This CDR3 is CASSQRGGQGDTQYF. The DNA for the CDR3 is TGCGCCAGCAGCCAGAGGGGGGGGCAGGGAGATACGCAGTATTTT.

The CDR3 DNA follows: TGTGCCAGCAGCTTAACGTCTAGCGGAATACAAGAGACCCAGTACTTC. Its protein is CASSLTSSGIQETQYF. The chain links TRBV7-9 to TRBJ2-5, with 7 bases matching TRBD2. V was pared by 2 bases and J by 2 bases, with 8 bases of the junction left unmatched. CDR3 size: 16 residues. The germline CDR1 and CDR2 sequences are SEHNR and FQNEAQ (reference sequence).

The chain links TRBV6-1 to TRBJ1-2; weak D call: TRBD1 (5 bases). Germline loops: CDR1 MNHNS, CDR2 SASEGT. The CDR3 length is 13 residues. V dropped 1 base and J dropped 10 bases, with 13 bases sitting between them. The CDR3 loop is CASSEEYRNAYTF. CDR3 nucleotides: TGTGCCAGCAGTGAAGAATACAGGAACGCCTACACCTTC.

A few counts support this clone. This rearrangement joins TRBV27 to TRBJ2-2; TRBD1 might be the D (5 bases). The CDR3 spans 12 residues. V gave up 9 bases and J gave up 4 bases, with 9 bases separating them. Germline CDR1 and CDR2: MNHEY and SMNVEV (reference sequence). The DNA for the CDR3 is TGTGCCAGACAGGTAAGCACCGGGGAGCTGTTTTTT. Translated, it gives CARQVSTGELFF.

The chain combines TRBV5-4 with TRBJ2-2; TRBD2 matches at 8 bases. V was clipped by 4 bases and J by 6 bases; unmatched bases: 8. This CDR3 has 15 amino acids. Looked up from germline, CDR1 is SGHNT and CDR2 is YYREEE (reference sequence). The CDR3 protein is CASSAKVAGSGELFF. The CDR3 region has the DNA TGTGCCAGCAGCGCCAAAGTAGCGGGGTCCGGGGAGCTGTTTTTT. The full variable domain, with the rest looked up from reference TRBV5-4 and TRBJ2-2, is ETGVTQSPTHLIKTRGQQVTLRCSSQSGHNTVSWYQQALGQGPQFIFQYYREEENGRGNFPPRFSGLQFPNYSSELNVNALELDDSALYLCASSAKVAGSGELFFGEGSRLTVL.

J is TRBJ1-2 and V is TRBV10-2; D is perhaps TRBD1 (6 bases). The CDR3 loop spans 13 amino acids. V lost 6 bases and J 4 bases, leaving 12 bases between the germline ends. Germline V CDR1 and CDR2: WSHSY, SAAADI. CDR3 loop: CASSPQGSYGYTF. The CDR3 DNA sequence: TGCGCCAGCAGCCCACAGGGTTCCTATGGCTACACCTTC.

J is TRBJ1-1 and V is TRBV7-8; possible D gene TRBD1, 5 bases. Germline V gene lookup returns CDR1 SGHVS and CDR2 FQNEAQ. V was shortened by 2 bases and J by 5 bases, with 12 bases between the two germline ends. The CDR3 is 14 amino acids. CDR3 region: CASSLIQGETEAFF. The CDR3 DNA reads TGTGCCAGCAGCTTAATCCAGGGCGAGACTGAAGCTTTCTTT.

The J gene is TRBJ1-5, the V gene TRBV27; D not resolved. Trimming stripped 3 bases from V and 5 bases from J, with 5 bases between. Looked up from germline, CDR1 is MNHEY and CDR2 is SMNVEV (reference sequence). CDR3 length: 12 amino acids. CDR3 DNA: TGTGCCAGCAGTTTTACAGATCAGCCCCAGCATTTT. Its translation is CASSFTDQPQHF.

The rearrangement links TRBV10-2 to TRBJ2-7; D perhaps matches TRBD2 (7 bases). Trimming pared 11 bases from V and 2 bases from J, leaving 16 bases between. The germline V gene has CDR1 WSHSY and CDR2 SAAADI. The CDR3 spans 13 residues. CDR3 loop: CAVRGAATYEQYF. CDR3 DNA: TGCGCCGTCCGGGGGGCAGCGACCTACGAGCAGTACTTC.

As DNA, the CDR3 is TGTGCCAGCTCCCTCGGACAGTCTGCCTACGAGCAGTACTTC. Its translation is CASSLGQSAYEQYF. The chain uses TRBV18 and TRBJ2-7; a possible D gene is TRBD1 (6 bases). Germline V lookup: CDR1 KGHSH, CDR2 LQKENI. This CDR3 spans 14 amino acids. V was shortened by 6 bases and J by 2 bases, with 14 bases between the two germline ends.

The V call is TRBV13, the J call TRBJ2-1; D remains unclear. The CDR3 sequence is 14 residues long. Trimming cost V 5 bases and J 9 bases, with 17 bases left between them. Germline assignment: CDR1 PRHDT and CDR2 FYEKMQ (reference sequence). The CDR3 region is CASSPPVERGEQFF. In nucleotides, the CDR3 is TGTGCCAGCAGCCCTCCCGTCGAGAGAGGTGAGCAGTTCTTC.

The gene calls are TRBV4-1 and TRBJ1-5; no clear D gene. V lost 1 base to trimming and J lost 2 bases, with 9 bases between them. This CDR3 has 15 residues. The V gene's germline CDR1 is MGHRA and CDR2 YSYEKL. CDR3 sequence: CASSQAPQGNQPQHF. The CDR3 region has the DNA TGCGCCAGCAGCCAAGCCCCCCAGGGCAATCAGCCCCAGCATTTT.

CDR3 amino acids: CASSLGPVHSGNTIYF. The CDR3, as DNA: TGTGCCAGCAGCTTGGGCCCGGTCCACTCTGGAAACACCATATATTTT. The chain couples TRBV5-4 to TRBJ1-3; D ambiguous. V lost 0 bases to trimming and J lost 0 bases, with 10 bases between them. Germline CDR1 is SGHNT and CDR2 is YYREEE (reference sequence). The CDR3 covers 16 residues. The whole variable domain, remainder taken from reference TRBV5-4 and TRBJ1-3, is ETGVTQSPTHLIKTRGQQVTLRCSSQSGHNTVSWYQQALGQGPQFIFQYYREEENGRGNFPPRFSGLQFPNYSSELNVNALELDDSALYLCASSLGPVHSGNTIYFGEGSWLTVV.

V gene TRBV19 combines with J gene TRBJ2-7; 10 bases are shared with TRBD2. J lost 3 bases, V lost 5 bases, and 10 bases had no gene match. This CDR3 is 16 amino acids long. The V gene's germline CDR1 is LNHDA and CDR2 SQIVND (reference sequence). The CDR3 loop reads CASSPKGGLADYEQYF. The CDR3 DNA follows: TGTGCCAGTAGTCCCAAGGGCGGACTAGCGGACTACGAGCAGTACTTC.

The chain uses TRBV5-1 and TRBJ1-1, with TRBD1 matching 10 bases. This CDR3 spans 15 amino acids. V gave up 4 bases and J gave up 2 bases; unmatched junction bases: 5. Germline V gives CDR1 SGHRS, CDR2 YFSETQ. CDR3: CASSGDRGFNTEAFF. CDR3 nucleotides: TGCGCCAGCAGCGGGGACAGGGGATTTAACACTGAAGCTTTCTTT.